The rows below give T cell receptor beta chains drawn from one sample of a study of cytotoxic CD8 clonotypes in ibrutinib-treated CLL. Here immunoSEQ multiplex PCR was the method, and the copy in TCRdb shows in-frame clones only, minus some. The data contain 140,000 to 150,000 clones, roughly 76% of them singletons. The sequenced sample was PBMCs, obtained after 24 months of ibrutinib treatment. Source of these receptors: a human donor with chronic lymphocytic leukemia. CDR3s include the opening cysteine and the closing phenylalanine or tryptophan.

V: TRBV19; J: TRBJ1-2; length: 14; CDR3: CASMRQGAFYGYTF
V: TRBV27; J: TRBJ1-1; length: 14; CDR3: CASSLGTNRGEAFF
V: TRBV6-5; J: TRBJ2-7; length: 15; CDR3: CASSYARGSTYEQYF
V: TRBV7-9; J: TRBJ1-2; length: 13; CDR3: CASSLLGAYGYTF
V: TRBV6-5; J: TRBJ2-3; length: 14; CDR3: CASRGLAATDTQYF
V: TRBV18; J: TRBJ1-5; length: 14; CDR3: CASSADTLNQPQHF
V: TRBV25-1; J: TRBJ2-7; length: 17; CDR3: CASSWIGLEPPAYEQYF
V: TRBV7-9; J: TRBJ2-7; length: 14; CDR3: CASSRADFPYEQYF
V: TRBV7-2; J: TRBJ2-1; length: 15; CDR3: CASSPTRSSYNEQFF
V: TRBV6-5; J: TRBJ1-5; length: 15; CDR3: CASSRSRQGNQPQHF
V: TRBV11-2; J: TRBJ2-1; length: 14; CDR3: CASSRGGSGNEQFF
V: TRBV7-2; J: TRBJ1-1; length: 12; CDR3: CASSLGEIEAFF
V: TRBV29-1; J: TRBJ2-5; length: 12; CDR3: CSAGQPQETQYF
V: TRBV7-2; J: TRBJ2-7; length: 16; CDR3: CASSLGRSRAYVGQYF
V: TRBV19; J: TRBJ1-4; length: 12; CDR3: CASSPGRGKLFF
V: TRBV18; J: TRBJ2-7; length: 12; CDR3: CASSPREDEQYF